This TCR beta chain was profiled in a study of blood T cell repertoires in COVID-19. Turning to the study itself: In each case, the material was cDNA or gDNA derived from T cells, B-cell-depleted T cells, or PBMCs.

This CDR3 is 17 amino acids long. The V gene's germline CDR1 is SGHRS and CDR2 YFSETQ. V lost 0 bases and J 4 bases, leaving 14 bases between the germline ends. TCRdb keeps only in-frame clones here, not all; method: immunoSEQ multiplex PCR. This sample has some 140,000 clones, with 77% found just once. The V call is TRBV5-1, the J call TRBJ2-6; D might be TRBD1 (5 bases). This receptor was taken from a man of 80 years or more with acute or convalescent COVID-19. The sample was peripheral blood. CDR3 DNA: TGCGCCAGCAGCTTGGATGGCAGGGTGAGAGGGGCCAACGTCCTGACTTTC. This codes for CASSLDGRVRGANVLTF.